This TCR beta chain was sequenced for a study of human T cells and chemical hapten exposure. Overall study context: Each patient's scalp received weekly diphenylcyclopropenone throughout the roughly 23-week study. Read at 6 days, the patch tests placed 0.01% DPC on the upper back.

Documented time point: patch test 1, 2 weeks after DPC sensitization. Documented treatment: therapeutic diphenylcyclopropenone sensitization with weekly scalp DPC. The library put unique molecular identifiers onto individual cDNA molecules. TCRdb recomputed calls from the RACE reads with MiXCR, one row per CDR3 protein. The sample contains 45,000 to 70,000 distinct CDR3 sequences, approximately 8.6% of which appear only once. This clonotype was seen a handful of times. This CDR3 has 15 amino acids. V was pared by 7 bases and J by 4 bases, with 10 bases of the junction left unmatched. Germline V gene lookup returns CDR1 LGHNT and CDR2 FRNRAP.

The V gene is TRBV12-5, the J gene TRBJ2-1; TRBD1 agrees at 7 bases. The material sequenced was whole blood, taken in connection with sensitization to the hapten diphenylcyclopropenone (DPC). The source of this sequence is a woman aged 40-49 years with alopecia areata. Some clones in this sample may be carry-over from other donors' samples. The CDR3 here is CASAPGQWIYNEQFF. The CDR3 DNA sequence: TGTGCTAGTGCCCCGGGACAGTGGATTTACAATGAGCAGTTCTTC.